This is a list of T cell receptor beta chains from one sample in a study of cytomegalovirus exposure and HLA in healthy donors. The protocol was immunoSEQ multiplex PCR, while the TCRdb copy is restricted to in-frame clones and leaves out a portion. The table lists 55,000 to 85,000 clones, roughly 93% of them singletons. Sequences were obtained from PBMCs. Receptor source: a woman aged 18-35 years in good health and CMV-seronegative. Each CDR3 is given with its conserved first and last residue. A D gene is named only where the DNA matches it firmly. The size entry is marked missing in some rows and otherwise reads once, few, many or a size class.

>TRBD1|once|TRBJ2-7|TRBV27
TGTGCCAGCAGTAATGGACAGGGCTCCTACGAGCAGTACTTC
CASSNGQGSYEQYF
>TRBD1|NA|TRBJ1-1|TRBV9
TGTGCCAGCAGCCCGCGCTCAGGGGGCACTGAAGCTTTCTTT
CASSPRSGGTEAFF
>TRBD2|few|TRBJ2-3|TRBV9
TGTGCCAGCAGCGTACTGGCGGGGGGCGCAGATACGCAGTATTTT
CASSVLAGGADTQYF
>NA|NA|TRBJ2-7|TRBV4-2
TGTGCCAGCAGCCTCGCGGGGACAGCCAAAAGCCTCGAGCAGTACTTC
CASSLAGTAKSLEQYF
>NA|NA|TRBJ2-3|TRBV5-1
TGCGCCAGCAGCTTAGTAACGGCAGATACGCAGTATTTT
CASSLVTADTQYF
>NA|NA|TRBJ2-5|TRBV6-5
TGTGCCAGCAGTTACAGGACCCTAGGGGTGGAGACCCAGTACTTC
CASSYRTLGVETQYF
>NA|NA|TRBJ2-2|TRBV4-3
TGCGCCAGCAGCCAGCTCGCCAGGGACACCGGGGAGCTGTTTTTT
CASSQLARDTGELFF
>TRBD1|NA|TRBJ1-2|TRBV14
TGTGCCAGCAGCCAAGATGGGACAGGCCTAGTATATGGCTACACCTTC
CASSQDGTGLVYGYTF
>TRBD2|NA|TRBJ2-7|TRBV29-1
TGCAGCGTTGAACTAGCGGGAGACGAGCAGTACTTC
CSVELAGDEQYF
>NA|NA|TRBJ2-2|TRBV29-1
TGCAGCGTTGTGGAGGGAAACACCGGGGAGCTGTTTTTT
CSVVEGNTGELFF
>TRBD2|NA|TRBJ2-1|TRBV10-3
TGTGCCTACCAACGGGGGGAAGGCGGTGAGCAGTTCTTC
CAYQRGEGGEQFF
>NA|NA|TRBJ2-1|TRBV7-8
TGTGCCAGCAGCCCCAAAAGGGGGGGGAGCTCCTACAATGAGCAGTTCTTC
CASSPKRGGSSYNEQFF
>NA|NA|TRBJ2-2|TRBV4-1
TGCGCCAGCAGTCAAGAAGAGGGCGGCGGGGAGCTGTTTTTT
CASSQEEGGGELFF
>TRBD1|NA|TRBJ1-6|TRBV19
TGTGCCAGTAGACATGGACAGGTTCAGAGCTCCTATAATTCACCCCTCCACTTT
CASRHGQVQSSYNSPLHF
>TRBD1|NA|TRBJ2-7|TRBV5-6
TGTGCCAGCAGCCGGGGACAGGGGAGTTACGAGCAGTACTTC
CASSRGQGSYEQYF
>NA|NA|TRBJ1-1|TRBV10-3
TGTGCCATTATGGACATCAGGAACACTGAAGCTTTCTTT
CAIMDIRNTEAFF
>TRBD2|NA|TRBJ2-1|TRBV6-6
TGTGCCAGCAAAGGCCCACTAGCGGGCCCAAACAATGAGCAGTTCTTC
CASKGPLAGPNNEQFF
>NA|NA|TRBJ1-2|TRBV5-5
TGTGCCAGCAGCTTGGACAGTTATGGCTACACCTTC
CASSLDSYGYTF
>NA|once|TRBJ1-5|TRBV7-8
TGTGCCAGCAGCTTTTCTGGGACACGTCGCAATCAGCCCCAGCATTTT
CASSFSGTRRNQPQHF
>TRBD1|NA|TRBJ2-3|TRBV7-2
TGTGCCAGCAGCTCGACAGGGGCTAGCACAGATACGCAGTATTTT
CASSSTGASTDTQYF
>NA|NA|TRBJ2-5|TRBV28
TGTGCCAGCAGTTTATCAGCAGGTTCCCAGACCCAGTACTTC
CASSLSAGSQTQYF
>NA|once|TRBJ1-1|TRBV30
TGTGCCTGGAGTCCGGGTGTGAACACTGAAGCTTTCTTT
CAWSPGVNTEAFF
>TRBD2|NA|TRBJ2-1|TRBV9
TGTGCCAGCAGCGTAGCAGCGGGGGGCCAGAGCTCCTACAATGAGCAGTTCTTC
CASSVAAGGQSSYNEQFF
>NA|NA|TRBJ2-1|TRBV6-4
TGTGCCAGCAGTGACTCGATGGGTGAGGGAAATGAGCAGTTCTTC
CASSDSMGEGNEQFF
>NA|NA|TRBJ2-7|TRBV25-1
TGTGCCAGCAGTGAGATAGCGGCTTCCTACGAGCAGTACTTC
CASSEIAASYEQYF
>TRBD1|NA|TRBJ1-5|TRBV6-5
TGTGCCAGCCGACAGGGAAGCAATCAGCCCCAGCATTTT
CASRQGSNQPQHF
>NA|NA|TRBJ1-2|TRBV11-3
TGTGCCAGAAACCAGGATCCCTGTCACTATGGCTACACCTTC
CARNQDPCHYGYTF
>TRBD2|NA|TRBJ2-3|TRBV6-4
TGTGCCAGCAGCGGGACTAGCGGGGGCGCAGATACGCAGTATTTT
CASSGTSGGADTQYF
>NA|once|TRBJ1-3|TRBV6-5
TGTGCCAGCAGACCCCCGGGCAGGGCTGGAAACACCATATATTTT
CASRPPGRAGNTIYF
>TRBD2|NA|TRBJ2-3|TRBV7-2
TGTGCCAGCAGCCCTAGCGGGGCCACAGATACGCAGTATTTT
CASSPSGATDTQYF
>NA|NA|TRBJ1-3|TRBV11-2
TGTGCCAGCAGCCAAATATCGGCTGGAAACACCATATATTTT
CASSQISAGNTIYF